This entry features one TCR beta chain sequence. The germline gives CDR1 LNHDA, CDR2 SQIVND (reference sequence). Trimming took 2 bases from V and 3 from J, leaving 8 bases between them. The CDR3 contains 14 residues. These data come from a study of blood T cell repertoires in COVID-19. Study details: Sources were T cells, B-cell-depleted T cells, or PBMCs; the material itself was cDNA or gDNA.

How the authors handled the data: Nucleated cell counts were estimated from reference gene primer amplification. Measured with immunoSEQ multiplex PCR; TCRdb has only the in-frame clones, and not every one. V and J calls and clone size are copied from that table; D and trimming were computed from the DNA. In the table there are tens of thousands of clones, around four fifths of which are singletons. The sequence was obtained from a man in his 60s with COVID-19, enrolled during active disease. Input material: peripheral blood. This chain connects TRBV19 to TRBJ1-5; no firm D call. CDR3 in amino acids: CASSISVSNQPQHF. CDR3 bases: TGTGCCAGTAGTATATCTGTGTCCAATCAGCCCCAGCATTTT.